This TCR beta chain was observed in a study of CD8+CD57+ T cells in acquired aplastic anemia. Across the whole study: Sorted CD4+ and CD8+ cells yielded DNA averaging around 3.2 ug. Study-level points and caveats: Patients and controls were not found to differ significantly in CD8+ Simpson's diversity.

For CDR3 and TCR beta VDJ profiling, genomic DNA was the template used. Each CDR3 protein is one row after TCRdb ran MiXCR on the reads. The table records a few hundred thousand distinct CDR3 sequences, under 80% of them present only once. Germline loops: CDR1 SGHTA, CDR2 FQGNSA. V was trimmed by 0 bases and J by 4 bases, leaving 12 bases between them. This CDR3 has 15 amino acids. A single count supports this clonotype. Its antigen is unidentified. V gene TRBV7-2 combines with J gene TRBJ2-5; D may correspond to TRBD1 or TRBD2 (5 bases each). Material: sorted CD4+, CD8+, or CD8+CD57+ T cells (not recorded which) from PBMCs. The TCR comes from a human donor in good health, serving as a control. This CDR3 reads CASSLAQPRGETQYF. The CDR3 region has the DNA TGTGCCAGCAGCTTAGCCCAGCCGAGGGGAGAGACCCAGTACTTC.